This TCR beta chain was observed in a study of PD-1 blockade in classical Hodgkin lymphoma. Findings and limits, study-wide: Relative to healthy donors, newly diagnosed patients reportedly had lower baseline TCR diversity, which was reported as lower still in relapsed/refractory patients. Differences between repertoires have undefined causes, possibly disease activity or prior therapy. CD4+ TCR diversity, unlike CD8+, rose significantly by C4D1. Whoever responded completely had baseline diversity much like that seen in newly diagnosed patients.

Measured with immunoSEQ multiplex PCR; TCRdb has only the in-frame clones, and not every one. The table records 95,000 to 120,000 clones, around 89% of them present only once. Brentuximab vedotin exposure varied among the patients, all of whom had relapsed after autologous stem cell transplantation. Germline lookup yields CDR1 MNHEY and CDR2 SVGAGI. Trimming shortened V by 5 bases and J by 4 bases, and 18 bases separated the two germline ends. This CDR3 has 16 residues. On this clone itself: Its antigen is not known.

Material: peripheral blood mononuclear cells (PBMCs), obtained before the second cycle of nivolumab. This sequence originates from a human donor with classical Hodgkin lymphoma. The chain recombines TRBV6-5 with TRBJ1-5; TRBD1 might be the D (5 bases). The CDR3 is CASSHYRYNNNQPQHF. DNA of the CDR3: TGTGCCAGCAGTCACTACAGGTACAATAATAATCAGCCCCAGCATTTT.